The present entry profiles one TCR beta chain with its context. Its cognate antigen is unknown. Trimming left V 6 bases short and J 1 base short, with 9 bases between. CDR3 size: 13 residues. In germline, CDR1 is SEHNR, CDR2 FQNEAQ (reference sequence). The authors extracted RNA and reverse transcribed it into cDNA as the sequencing template. Clones were read by immunoSEQ multiplex PCR, and TCRdb kept only the in-frame ones, dropping some. This table has roughly 280,000 clones, around three fifths appearing once. The treatment here: oral pan-JAK inhibitor, 5-10 mg twice daily. Sorting from PBMCs produced CD4+ and CD8+ T cells. This specimen comes from a study of CD8+ T cells in alopecia areata. Study summary: The protocol delivered tofacitinib for 6 to 18 months, then withdrew it for 6 months. General study findings and limits: Persistence in scalp and blood during tofacitinib was observed for many expanded lesional clones.

Sequenced material: CD4+ T cells sorted from blood, taken between weeks 51 and 54, from a patient treated with tofacitinib. V is TRBV7-9 and J is TRBJ1-1, with D perhaps TRBD1 (6 bases). The origin of this receptor is a human donor with alopecia areata. This CDR3 reads CASRGHTNTEAFF. CDR3 DNA: TGTGCCAGCAGGGGACACACGAACACTGAAGCTTTCTTT. Supplemented by reference TRBV7-9 and TRBJ1-1, the full variable domain reads DTGVSQNPRHKITKRGQNVTFRCDPISEHNRLYWYRQTLGQGPEFLTYFQNEAQLEKSRLLSDRFSAERPKGSFSTLEIQRTEQGDSAMYLCASRGHTNTEAFFGQGTRLTVV.